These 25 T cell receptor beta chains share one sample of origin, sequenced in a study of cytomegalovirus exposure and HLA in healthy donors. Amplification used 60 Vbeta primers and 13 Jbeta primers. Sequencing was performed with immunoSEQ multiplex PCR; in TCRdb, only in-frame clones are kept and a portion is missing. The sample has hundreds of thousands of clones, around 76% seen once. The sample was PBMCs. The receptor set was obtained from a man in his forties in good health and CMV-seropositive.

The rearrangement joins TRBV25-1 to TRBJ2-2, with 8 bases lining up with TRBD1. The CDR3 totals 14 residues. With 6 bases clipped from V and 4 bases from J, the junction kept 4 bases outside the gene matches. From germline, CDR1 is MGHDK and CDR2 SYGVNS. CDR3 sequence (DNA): TGTGCCAGCAGAAGACAGGGGATCACCGGGGAGCTGTTTTTT. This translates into CASRRQGITGELFF.

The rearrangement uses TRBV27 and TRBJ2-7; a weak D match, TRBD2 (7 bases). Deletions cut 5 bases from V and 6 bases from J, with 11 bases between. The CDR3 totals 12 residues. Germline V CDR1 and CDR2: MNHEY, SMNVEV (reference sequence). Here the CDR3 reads CASSGGAREQYV. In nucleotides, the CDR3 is TGTGCCAGCAGTGGGGGGGCACGCGAGCAGTACGTC.

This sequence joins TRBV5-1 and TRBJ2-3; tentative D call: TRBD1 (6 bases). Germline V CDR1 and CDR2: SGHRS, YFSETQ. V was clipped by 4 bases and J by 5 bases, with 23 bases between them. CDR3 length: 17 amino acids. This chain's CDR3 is CASSRDARGNPGDTQYF. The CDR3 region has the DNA TGCGCCAGCAGCAGAGACGCGAGGGGGAATCCCGGAGATACGCAGTATTTT.

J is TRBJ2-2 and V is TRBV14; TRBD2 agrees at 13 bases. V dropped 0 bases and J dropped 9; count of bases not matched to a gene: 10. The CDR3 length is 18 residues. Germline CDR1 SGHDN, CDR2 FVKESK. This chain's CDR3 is CASSQESGLAGEGRELFF. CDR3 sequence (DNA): TGTGCCAGCAGCCAAGAGTCAGGACTAGCGGGAGAGGGCCGGGAGCTGTTTTTT. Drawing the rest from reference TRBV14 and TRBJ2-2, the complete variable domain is EAGVTQFPSHSVIEKGQTVTLRCDPISGHDNLYWYRRVMGKEIKFLLHFVKESKQDESGMPNNRFLAERTGGTYSTLKVQPAELEDSGVYFCASSQESGLAGEGRELFFGEGSRLTVL.

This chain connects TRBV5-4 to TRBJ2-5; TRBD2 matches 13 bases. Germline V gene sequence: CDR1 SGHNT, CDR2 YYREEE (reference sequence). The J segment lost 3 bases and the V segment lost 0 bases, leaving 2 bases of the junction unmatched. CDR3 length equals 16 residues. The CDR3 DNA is TGTGCCAGCAGCTTGGGGACTAGCGGGAGCGAAGAGACCCAGTACTTC. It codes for CASSLGTSGSEETQYF.

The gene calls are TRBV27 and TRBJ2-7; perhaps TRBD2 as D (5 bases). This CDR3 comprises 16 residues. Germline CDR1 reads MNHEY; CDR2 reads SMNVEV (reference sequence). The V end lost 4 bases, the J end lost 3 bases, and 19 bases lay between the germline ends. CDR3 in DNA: TGTGCCAGCAGTTCTTTGCCGGGAATCAGCATCTACGAGCAGTACTTC. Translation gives CASSSLPGISIYEQYF.

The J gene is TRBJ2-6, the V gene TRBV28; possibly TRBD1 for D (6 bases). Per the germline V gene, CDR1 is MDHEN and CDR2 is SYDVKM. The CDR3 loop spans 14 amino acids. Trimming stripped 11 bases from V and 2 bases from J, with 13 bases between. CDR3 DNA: TGTGCCTTCTTCCACAGGGCTGGGGCCAACGTCCTGACTTTC. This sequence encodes CAFFHRAGANVLTF.

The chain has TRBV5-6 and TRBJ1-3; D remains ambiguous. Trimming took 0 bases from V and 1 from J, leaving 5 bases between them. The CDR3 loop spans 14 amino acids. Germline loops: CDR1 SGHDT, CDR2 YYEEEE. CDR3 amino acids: CASSLAQSGNTIYF. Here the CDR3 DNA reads TGTGCCAGCAGCTTGGCACAGTCTGGAAACACCATATATTTT.

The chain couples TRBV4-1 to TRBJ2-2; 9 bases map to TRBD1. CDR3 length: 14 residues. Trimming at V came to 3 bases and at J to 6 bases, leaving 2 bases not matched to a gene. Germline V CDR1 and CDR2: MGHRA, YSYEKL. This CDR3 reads CASSHGTGPGELFF. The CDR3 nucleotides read TGCGCCAGCAGCCATGGGACAGGGCCCGGGGAGCTGTTTTTT.

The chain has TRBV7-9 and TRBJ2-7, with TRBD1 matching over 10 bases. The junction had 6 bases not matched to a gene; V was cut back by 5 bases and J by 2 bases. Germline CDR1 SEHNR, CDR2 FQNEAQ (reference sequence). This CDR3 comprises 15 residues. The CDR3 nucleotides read TGTGCCAGCAGCCCCCAGGGACAGGGGACCTACGAGCAGTACTTC. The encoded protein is CASSPQGQGTYEQYF.

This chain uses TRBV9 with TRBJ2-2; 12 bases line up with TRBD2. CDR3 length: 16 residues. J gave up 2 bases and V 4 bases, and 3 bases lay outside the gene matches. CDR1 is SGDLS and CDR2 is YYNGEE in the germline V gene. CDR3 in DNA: TGTGCCAGCAGCCCTAGCGGGAGGGCTAACACCGGGGAGCTGTTTTTT. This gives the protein CASSPSGRANTGELFF.

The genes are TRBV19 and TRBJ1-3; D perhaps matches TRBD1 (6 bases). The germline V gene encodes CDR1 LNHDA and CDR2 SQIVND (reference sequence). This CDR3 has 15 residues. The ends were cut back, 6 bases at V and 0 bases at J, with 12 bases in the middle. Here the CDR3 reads CASRPGHSSGNTIYF. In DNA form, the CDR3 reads TGTGCCAGTAGGCCGGGACACAGCTCTGGAAACACCATATATTTT.

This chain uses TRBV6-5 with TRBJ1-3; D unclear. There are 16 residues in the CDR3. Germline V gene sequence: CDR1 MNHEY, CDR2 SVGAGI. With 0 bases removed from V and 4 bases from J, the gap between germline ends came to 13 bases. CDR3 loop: CASSYSPGIIGNTIYF. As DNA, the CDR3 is TGTGCCAGCAGTTACTCCCCGGGGATTATAGGAAACACCATATATTTT.

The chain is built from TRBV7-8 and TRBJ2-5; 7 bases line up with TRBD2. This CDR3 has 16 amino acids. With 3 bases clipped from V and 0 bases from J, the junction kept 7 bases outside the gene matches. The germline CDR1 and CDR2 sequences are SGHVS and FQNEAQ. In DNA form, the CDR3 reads TGTGCCAGCAGCTTTGGGTCTAGCGGATACCAAGAGACCCAGTACTTC. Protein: CASSFGSSGYQETQYF. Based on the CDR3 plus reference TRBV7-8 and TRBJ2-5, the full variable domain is GAGVSQSPRYKVAKRGQDVALRCDPISGHVSLFWYQQALGQGPEFLTYFQNEAQLDKSGLPSDRFFAERPEGSVSTLKIQRTQQEDSAVYLCASSFGSSGYQETQYFGPGTRLLVL.

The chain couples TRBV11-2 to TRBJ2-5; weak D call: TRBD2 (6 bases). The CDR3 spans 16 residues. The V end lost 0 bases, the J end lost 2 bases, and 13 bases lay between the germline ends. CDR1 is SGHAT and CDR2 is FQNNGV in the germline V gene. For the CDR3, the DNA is TGTGCCAGCAGCTTAGAGGCGGGGCCCTTTCAAGAGACCCAGTACTTC. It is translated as CASSLEAGPFQETQYF.

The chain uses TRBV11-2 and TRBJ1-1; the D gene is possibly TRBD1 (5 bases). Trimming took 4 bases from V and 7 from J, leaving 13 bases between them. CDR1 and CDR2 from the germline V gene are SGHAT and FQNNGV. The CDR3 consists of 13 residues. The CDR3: CASSSLPGVEAFF. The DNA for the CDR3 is TGTGCCAGCAGCTCCCTGCCGGGGGTTGAAGCTTTCTTT.

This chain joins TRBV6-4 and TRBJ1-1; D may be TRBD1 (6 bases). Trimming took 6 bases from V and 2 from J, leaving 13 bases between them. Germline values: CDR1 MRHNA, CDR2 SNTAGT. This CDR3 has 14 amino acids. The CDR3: CASRGGQYNTEAFF. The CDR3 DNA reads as TGTGCCAGCAGGGGGGGGCAGTACAACACTGAAGCTTTCTTT.

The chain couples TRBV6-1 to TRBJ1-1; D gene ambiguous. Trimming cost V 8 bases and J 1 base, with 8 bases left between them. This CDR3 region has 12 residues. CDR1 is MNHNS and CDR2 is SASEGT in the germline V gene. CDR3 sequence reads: CASQRRNTEAFF. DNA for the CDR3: TGTGCCAGCCAGCGCCGGAACACTGAAGCTTTCTTT.

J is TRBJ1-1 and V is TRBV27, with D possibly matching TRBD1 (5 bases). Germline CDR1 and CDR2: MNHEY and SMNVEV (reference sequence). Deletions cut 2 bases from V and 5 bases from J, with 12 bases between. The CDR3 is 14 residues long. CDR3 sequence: CASSLGGGLTEAFF. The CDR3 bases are TGTGCCAGCAGTTTAGGGGGGGGTTTAACTGAAGCTTTCTTT.

The CDR3 sequence: CASSYSTGGPEAFF. The CDR3, as DNA: TGTGCCAGCAGTTATTCGACAGGAGGCCCTGAAGCTTTCTTT. This chain joins TRBV6-6 and TRBJ1-1; TRBD1 is a possible D gene (6 bases). This CDR3 region has 14 residues. Germline CDR1 is MNHNY and CDR2 is SVGAGI (reference sequence). V shed 3 bases and J shed 6 bases, with 14 bases lying between them.

CDR3 loop: CASSLFMVGEQFF. The CDR3 DNA reads TGTGCCAGCAGTTTATTTATGGTGGGCGAGCAGTTCTTC. The chain employs TRBV27 and TRBJ2-1; no clear D. Germline CDR1 MNHEY, CDR2 SMNVEV (reference sequence). Trimming shortened V by 1 base and J by 10 bases, and 11 bases separated the two germline ends. The CDR3 runs 13 residues.

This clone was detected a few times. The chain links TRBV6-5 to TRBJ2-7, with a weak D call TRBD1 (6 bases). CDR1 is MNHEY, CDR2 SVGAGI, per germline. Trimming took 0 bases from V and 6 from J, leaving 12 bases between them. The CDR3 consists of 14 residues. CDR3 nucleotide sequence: TGTGCCAGCAGTTACTCCGGGACACTGGTCGAGCAGTACTTC. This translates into CASSYSGTLVEQYF.

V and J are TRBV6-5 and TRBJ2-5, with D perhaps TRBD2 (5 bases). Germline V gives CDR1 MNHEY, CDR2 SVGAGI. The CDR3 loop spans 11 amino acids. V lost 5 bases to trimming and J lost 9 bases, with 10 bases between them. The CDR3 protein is CASSTPEAQYF. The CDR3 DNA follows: TGTGCCAGCAGTACCCCGGAGGCCCAGTACTTC.

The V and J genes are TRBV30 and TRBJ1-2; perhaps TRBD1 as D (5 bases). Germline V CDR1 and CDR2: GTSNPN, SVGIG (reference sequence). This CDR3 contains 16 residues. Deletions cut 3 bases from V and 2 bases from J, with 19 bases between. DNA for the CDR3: TGTGCCTGGAGCACCAGGGTGCAGAGTTTAAACTATGGCTACACCTTC. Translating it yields CAWSTRVQSLNYGYTF.

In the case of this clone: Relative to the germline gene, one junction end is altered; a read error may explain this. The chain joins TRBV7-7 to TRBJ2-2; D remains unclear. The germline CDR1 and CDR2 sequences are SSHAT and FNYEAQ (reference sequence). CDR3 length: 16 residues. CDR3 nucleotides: TGTGCTAGCAGCTTAATTTCCGCAGCGAACACCGGGGAGCTGTTTTTT. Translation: CASSLISAANTGELFF.